The 19 T cell receptor beta chains below were found in one sample sequenced in a study of cytomegalovirus exposure and HLA in healthy donors. This table comes from immunoSEQ multiplex PCR, and its TCRdb copy is limited to in-frame clones, with some not included. The data hold around 140,000 clones, with roughly nine tenths observed a single time. Sequencing was carried out using PBMCs. These receptors all stem from a young woman in good health and CMV-seronegative.

J is TRBJ2-1 and V is TRBV7-2, with D tentatively TRBD2 (5 bases). This CDR3 has 12 residues. V dropped 2 bases and J dropped 9 bases, with 8 bases sitting between them. In germline, CDR1 is SGHTA, CDR2 FQGNSA. The CDR3 here is CASSLRGSEQFF. The CDR3 nucleotides are TGTGCCAGCAGCTTACGGGGAAGTGAGCAGTTCTTC.

V usage is TRBV6-1 and J usage is TRBJ1-2; TRBD1 aligns across 7 bases. The CDR3 is made up of 14 amino acids. Germline lookup yields CDR1 MNHNS and CDR2 SASEGT. V lost 6 bases, J lost 7 bases, and 11 bases stayed unmatched. CDR3 nucleotide sequence: TGTGCCAGCAGACTCGGACAGGTGGTAGGTGGCTACACCTTC. This encodes CASRLGQVVGGYTF.

V and J are TRBV7-3 and TRBJ1-1; 7 bases fit TRBD1. V shed 6 bases and J 1 base; nucleotides not matched to a gene: 8. Germline V gene lookup returns CDR1 SGHTA and CDR2 FQGTGA. The CDR3 consists of 15 residues. The chain's CDR3 is CASRLQGGENTEAFF. CDR3 in DNA: TGTGCCAGCAGATTGCAGGGGGGAGAGAACACTGAAGCTTTCTTT. The full variable domain, its missing parts supplied by reference TRBV7-3 and TRBJ1-1, is GAGVSQTPSNKVTEKGKYVELRCDPISGHTALYWYRQSLGQGPEFLIYFQGTGAADDSGLPNDRFFAVRPEGSVSTLKIQRTERGDSAVYLCASRLQGGENTEAFFGQGTRLTVV.

The chain carries TRBV18 and TRBJ1-3; possibly TRBD1 for D (6 bases). Trimming shortened V by 4 bases and J by 3 bases, and 13 bases separated the two germline ends. The CDR3 consists of 15 residues. CDR1 and CDR2 from the germline V gene are KGHSH and LQKENI. CDR3 sequence reads: CASSLTGILGNTIYF. CDR3 coding DNA: TGTGCCAGCTCACTTACAGGGATACTTGGAAACACCATATATTTT.

The J gene is TRBJ1-5, the V gene TRBV15; 7 nucleotides match TRBD1. This CDR3 comprises 15 residues. Germline V CDR1 and CDR2: LNHNV, YYDKDF (reference sequence). After removal of 0 bases from V and 4 bases from J, the junction contained 3 bases not matched to a gene. CDR3 region: CATSRDRGENQPQHF. The CDR3 DNA reads as TGTGCCACCAGCAGAGACAGGGGGGAGAATCAGCCCCAGCATTTT.

The gene calls are TRBV6-1 and TRBJ2-7; D remains ambiguous. Between the trimmed V and J ends, which lost 4 bases and 2 bases, there was a span of 6 bases. The CDR3 spans 12 residues. Germline lookup yields CDR1 MNHNS and CDR2 SASEGT. This CDR3 reads CASSGPAYEQYF. The CDR3 DNA is TGTGCCAGCAGTGGCCCAGCCTACGAGCAGTACTTC.

This chain's CDR3 is CASSPSGFVNEQFF. The DNA of the CDR3 is TGTGCCAGCAGCCCTAGCGGTTTCGTAAATGAGCAGTTCTTC. V usage is TRBV11-2 and J usage is TRBJ2-1; the match to TRBD2 covers 7 bases. Germline V gene lookup returns CDR1 SGHAT and CDR2 FQNNGV. V lost 5 bases, J lost 7 bases, and 8 bases stayed unmatched. This CDR3 has 14 residues. The full variable domain, rest sourced from reference TRBV11-2 and TRBJ2-1, is EAGVAQSPRYKIIEKRQSVAFWCNPISGHATLYWYQQILGQGPKLLIQFQNNGVVDDSQLPKDRFSAERLKGVDSTLKIQPAKLEDSAVYLCASSPSGFVNEQFFGPGTRLTVL.

The gene calls are TRBV9 and TRBJ2-3; a possible D gene is TRBD2 (7 bases). In germline, CDR1 is SGDLS, CDR2 YYNGEE. The CDR3 has 15 residues. Trimming left V 0 bases short and J 3 bases short, with 11 bases between. CDR3 sequence reads: CASSVGEGGTDTQYF. The CDR3 DNA reads TGTGCCAGCAGCGTAGGGGAGGGGGGTACAGATACGCAGTATTTT.

J is TRBJ2-2 and V is TRBV19; no clear D. CDR3 size: 12 residues. Trimming left V 7 bases short and J 9 bases short, with 12 bases between. Germline loops: CDR1 LNHDA, CDR2 SQIVND (reference sequence). DNA for the CDR3: TGTGCCAGTATCTCTTCAAGCAGGGAGCTGTTTTTT. This sequence encodes CASISSSRELFF.

The V and J genes are TRBV5-1 and TRBJ1-2; 8 bases fit TRBD1. The trim removed 4 bases at V and 4 bases at J, leaving 9 bases unmatched. Germline CDR1 is SGHRS and CDR2 is YFSETQ. The CDR3 has 15 residues. CDR3 sequence: CASSPNPTGAYGYTF. As DNA, the CDR3 is TGCGCCAGCAGCCCAAACCCGACAGGGGCCTATGGCTACACCTTC.

The chain is built from TRBV4-2 and TRBJ1-1; no definite D call. Trimming shortened V by 2 bases and J by 0 bases, and 10 bases separated the two germline ends. The CDR3 runs 15 residues. The germline V gene encodes CDR1 LGHNA and CDR2 YNFKEQ. The CDR3 spells CASSQSMGVNTEAFF. The DNA of the CDR3 is TGTGCCAGCAGCCAATCCATGGGAGTGAACACTGAAGCTTTCTTT.

The chain has TRBV19 and TRBJ1-1, with 7 bases that match TRBD1. CDR3 size: 18 residues. Germline V gene sequence: CDR1 LNHDA, CDR2 SQIVND (reference sequence). Trimming at V came to 5 bases and at J to 0 bases, leaving 15 bases not matched to a gene. This CDR3 is CASSRPTGQGILNTEAFF. The CDR3 coding sequence is TGTGCCAGTAGTCGTCCGACAGGGCAGGGAATCCTGAACACTGAAGCTTTCTTT.

There are a few counts of this clone. The chain joins TRBV6-5 to TRBJ1-2; D is undetermined. V lost 6 bases and J lost 8, with 10 bases in between. The CDR3 is made up of 11 amino acids. Germline V gene lookup returns CDR1 MNHEY and CDR2 SVGAGI. The CDR3 region is CASSYGGGYTF. The CDR3 DNA is TGTGCCAGCAGCTATGGAGGGGGCTACACCTTC.

The J gene is TRBJ2-3, the V gene TRBV9; tentative D call: TRBD1 (6 bases). This CDR3 spans 16 amino acids. Trimming removed 0 bases from V and 3 bases from J, with 14 bases in between. From germline, CDR1 is SGDLS and CDR2 YYNGEE. The CDR3 nucleotides are TGTGCCAGCAGCGTAGAGGGGGAAAGTGTTACAGATACGCAGTATTTT. This sequence encodes CASSVEGESVTDTQYF.

The chain links TRBV2 to TRBJ1-3; 7 nucleotides align to TRBD1. Trimming at V came to 9 bases and at J to 5 bases, leaving 7 bases not matched to a gene. Germline V gene data show CDR1 as SNHLY and CDR2 as FYNNEI. CDR3 size: 13 residues. Here the CDR3 reads CARQGVRRNTIYF. CDR3 DNA: TGTGCCAGGCAGGGGGTACGAAGAAACACCATATATTTT.

The V and J genes are TRBV9 and TRBJ1-4; D is undetermined. The CDR3 is 15 residues long. V dropped 4 bases and J dropped 0 bases, with 10 bases sitting between them. Germline-derived CDR1 and CDR2 are SGDLS and YYNGEE. In DNA, the CDR3 is TGTGCCAGCAGCTCAGCAGCGTCAACTAATGAAAAACTGTTTTTT. This gives the protein CASSSAASTNEKLFF. Together with reference TRBV9 and TRBJ1-4, the CDR3 gives the full variable domain: DSGVTQTPKHLITATGQRVTLRCSPRSGDLSVYWYQQSLDQGLQFLIQYYNGEERAKGNILERFSAQQFPDLHSELNLSSLELGDSALYFCASSSAASTNEKLFFGSGTQLSVL.

The gene calls are TRBV4-2 and TRBJ2-7; the match to TRBD1 covers 10 bases. The CDR3 consists of 15 residues. CDR1 is LGHNA and CDR2 is YNFKEQ in the germline V gene. V was clipped by 2 bases and J by 6 bases; unmatched bases: 7. CDR3 DNA: TGTGCCAGCAGCCAATACGTCCGGACAGGGGGCGAGCAGTACTTC. It yields the protein CASSQYVRTGGEQYF.

The V gene is TRBV10-3, the J gene TRBJ1-5, with a tentative D call TRBD1 (5 bases). In germline, CDR1 is ENHRY, CDR2 SYGVKD. V lost 2 bases and J 3 bases, leaving 11 bases between the germline ends. This CDR3 spans 15 amino acids. DNA for the CDR3: TGTGCCATCAGTGAGCGGGGGTCGGACAATCAGCCCCAGCATTTT. Its translation is CAISERGSDNQPQHF.

In this sample, this clone is medium-sized. The genes are TRBV4-2 and TRBJ2-1; 10 nucleotides align to TRBD2. With V trimmed by 0 bases and J by 6 bases, 5 bases remained unmatched. CDR1 and CDR2 (germline): LGHNA, YNFKEQ. CDR3 size: 16 residues. The CDR3 DNA follows: TGTGCCAGCAGCCAAGATTTCAGCGGGGGGGCCAATGAGCAGTTCTTC. Amino acid sequence: CASSQDFSGGANEQFF.